The 17 T cell receptor beta chains below all came from one sample that was sequenced in a study of quantifying T cell responses using KT2 cells. About the research overall: TCR alpha and beta constant-region primers primed reverse transcription of RNA.

The cDNA 3' end received a ligated oligonucleotide with a UMI. An equimolar mix of RC1.1 and RC1.2 primed the beta chain across TRBC1 and TRBC2. From the UMI-ligation and nested PCR reads, TCRdb called clonotypes with MiXCR, one entry per CDR3 protein. In the table there are tens of thousands of distinct CDR3 sequences, around a tenth of which are singletons. The sample consisted of PBMCs spiked with cells of the T cell clone KT2. Receptors originate from a human donor.

The CDR3: CASRPGTSGQNIQYF. CDR3 in DNA: TGTGCCAGCAGGCCCGGGACTAGCGGGCAAAACATTCAGTACTTC. The chain couples TRBV6-5 to TRBJ2-4; the match to TRBD2 covers 12 bases. Losses at the gene ends were 6 bases for V and 5 bases for J; bases not matched to a gene: 5. Germline V CDR1 and CDR2: MNHEY, SVGAGI. This CDR3 spans 15 amino acids.

This clonotype was recorded a few times. J is TRBJ2-3 and V is TRBV7-2; 11 bases match TRBD2. With V trimmed by 6 bases and J by 1 base, 9 bases remained unmatched. The CDR3 is 17 residues long. Looked up from germline, CDR1 is SGHTA and CDR2 is FQGNSA. The CDR3, as DNA: TGTGCCAGCAGTCCCGTAGCGGGAGGGCCGGGCACAGATACGCAGTATTTT. Its translation: CASSPVAGGPGTDTQYF.

V and J are TRBV6-5 and TRBJ1-1; 7 nucleotides align to TRBD1. J gave up 1 base and V 10 bases, and 12 bases lay outside the gene matches. Germline assignment: CDR1 MNHEY and CDR2 SVGAGI. The CDR3 extends over 15 amino acids. CDR3 loop: CATKGGIWGNTEAFF. CDR3 bases: TGTGCCACCAAAGGGGGCATATGGGGGAACACTGAAGCTTTCTTT.

This clonotype has only a few counts. V usage is TRBV6-4 and J usage is TRBJ1-3; D remains ambiguous. Trimming shortened V by 3 bases and J by 0 bases, and 15 bases separated the two germline ends. Germline-derived CDR1 and CDR2 are MRHNA and SNTAGT. The CDR3 is 17 residues long. CDR3 protein: CASSDLGRIFSGNTIYF. The DNA of the CDR3 is TGTGCCAGCAGTGATTTGGGCCGCATCTTCTCTGGAAACACCATATATTTT.

This clonotype was recorded a few times. The chain recombines TRBV6-6 with TRBJ1-5, with D hard to call. V was clipped by 5 bases and J by 1 base, with 12 bases between them. Germline V CDR1 and CDR2: MNHNY, SVGAGI (reference sequence). The CDR3 is made up of 15 amino acids. In nucleotides, the CDR3 is TGTGCCAGCAGTGAAGGCTCCTTAAGCAATCAGCCCCAGCATTTT. The encoded protein is CASSEGSLSNQPQHF.

The chain links TRBV5-1 to TRBJ1-4; 9 positions agree with TRBD1. Trimming removed 5 bases from V and 2 bases from J; junction bases left unmatched: 4. Germline CDR1 and CDR2: SGHRS and YFSETQ. The CDR3 is 15 amino acids. The CDR3, as DNA: TGCGCCAGCAGAAACAGGGGGCAGACTAATGAAAAACTGTTTTTT. Translation gives CASRNRGQTNEKLFF. Supplemented by reference TRBV5-1 and TRBJ1-4, the full variable domain reads KAGVTQTPRYLIKTRGQQVTLSCSPISGHRSVSWYQQTPGQGLQFLFEYFSETQRNKGNFPGRFSGRQFSNSRSEMNVSTLELGDSALYLCASRNRGQTNEKLFFGSGTQLSVL.

The table lists this clonotype with many counts. This chain connects TRBV7-6 to TRBJ2-7; tentative D call: TRBD2 (6 bases). This CDR3 has 12 residues. The germline V gene has CDR1 SGHVS and CDR2 FNYEAQ. Trimming pared 5 bases from V and 9 bases from J, leaving 14 bases between. The CDR3 region is CASSLEAGTQYF. DNA for the CDR3: TGTGCCAGCAGCCTTGAAGCGGGTACGCAGTACTTC.

The rearrangement links TRBV6-5 to TRBJ1-1; D might be TRBD1 (5 bases). This CDR3 spans 13 amino acids. Germline V gives CDR1 MNHEY, CDR2 SVGAGI. V gave up 2 bases and J gave up 5 bases, with 9 bases separating them. The CDR3 DNA reads as TGTGCCAGCAGTTACGCGGGGCAGACTGAAGCTTTCTTT. Protein sequence: CASSYAGQTEAFF.

This clonotype was counted between two and nine times. V gene TRBV4-1 combines with J gene TRBJ1-1; no clear D gene. Deletions cut 1 base from V and 0 bases from J, with 12 bases between. From germline, CDR1 is MGHRA and CDR2 YSYEKL. The CDR3 is made up of 16 amino acids. CDR3 coding DNA: TGCGCCAGCAGCCAAGTAATAGGGCAGATGAACACTGAAGCTTTCTTT. Encoded protein: CASSQVIGQMNTEAFF.

This clonotype was counted ten times or more. The genes are TRBV6-2 or TRBV6-3 and TRBJ2-1; 7 nucleotides line up with TRBD2. This CDR3 has 13 residues. Germline CDR1 is MNHEY and CDR2 is SVGEGT. V gave up 6 bases and J gave up 8 bases; unmatched junction bases: 7. CDR3: CASRPGLGDEQFF. The CDR3 bases are TGTGCCAGCAGGCCAGGACTAGGCGATGAGCAGTTCTTC.

The J gene is TRBJ2-7, the V gene TRBV27, with D tentatively TRBD1 (5 bases). Germline CDR1 reads MNHEY; CDR2 reads SMNVEV (reference sequence). The ends were cut back, 6 bases at V and 3 bases at J, with 12 bases in the middle. The CDR3 spans 13 residues. CDR3 in DNA: TGTGCCAGCAGCCCAGGGAAGGGCTACGAGCAGTACTTC. This sequence encodes CASSPGKGYEQYF.

This clonotype was detected only a few times. The chain uses TRBV5-6 and TRBJ2-3; TRBD2 matches at 9 bases. Germline V CDR1 and CDR2: SGHDT, YYEEEE. The J segment lost 4 bases and the V segment lost 5 bases, leaving 5 bases of the junction unmatched. The CDR3 is 14 amino acids. The CDR3 DNA is TGTGCCAGCAGGCTAGCGGGAAGGTCAGATACGCAGTATTTT. Encoded protein: CASRLAGRSDTQYF.

This clonotype was seen ten or more times. This sequence joins TRBV3-1 and TRBJ2-1, with D possibly being TRBD2 (5 bases). The CDR3 is 15 amino acids. Trimming pared 6 bases from V and 4 bases from J, leaving 16 bases between. Germline values: CDR1 LGHDT, CDR2 YNNKEL (reference sequence). CDR3 residues: CASSLREAAYNEQFF. CDR3 coding DNA: TGTGCCAGCAGTCTCCGGGAAGCGGCGTACAATGAGCAGTTCTTC.

The V gene is TRBV19, the J gene TRBJ1-5; 9 bases are a match to TRBD1. Germline assignment: CDR1 LNHDA and CDR2 SQIVND (reference sequence). J gave up 2 bases and V 6 bases, and 8 bases lay outside the gene matches. This CDR3 has 16 residues. CDR3 sequence reads: CASRPTDRGGNQPQHF. The CDR3 bases are TGTGCCAGTAGGCCGACGGACAGGGGAGGCAATCAGCCCCAGCATTTT.

This clonotype was seen at least ten times. The rearrangement links TRBV14 to TRBJ2-7; D not certain. The CDR3 length is 13 residues. The germline V gene encodes CDR1 SGHDN and CDR2 FVKESK. V was shortened by 3 bases and J by 2 bases, with 8 bases between the two germline ends. Here the CDR3 reads CASSHWGTYEQYF. CDR3 DNA: TGTGCCAGCAGCCATTGGGGTACCTACGAGCAGTACTTC.

This clonotype appeared a few times. V usage is TRBV13 and J usage is TRBJ2-7; possibly TRBD2 for D (6 bases). The CDR3 runs to 16 residues. Germline loops: CDR1 PRHDT, CDR2 FYEKMQ (reference sequence). The germline V and J ends were trimmed by 4 bases and 0 bases, with 16 bases remaining between them. In DNA form, the CDR3 reads TGTGCCAGCAGCTCCATGTTAGCGGAGAGCTCCTACGAGCAGTACTTC. Residues: CASSSMLAESSYEQYF.

This clonotype was seen repeatedly, ten times or more. The chain is built from TRBV7-8 and TRBJ1-1, with a tentative D call TRBD1 (5 bases). Trimming cost V 7 bases and J 0 bases, with 9 bases left between them. CDR3 length equals 13 residues. Germline loops: CDR1 SGHVS, CDR2 FQNEAQ. DNA of the CDR3: TGTGCCAGCACCGACAGAGTGAACACTGAAGCTTTCTTT. It specifies CASTDRVNTEAFF.